This record covers a single T cell receptor (beta chain). What antigen it recognizes has not been identified. One base away there is no much larger clone; base qualities are not given. These data originate in a study of a mutant IDH1 vaccine in newly diagnosed glioma (dated by TCRdb to the early 2020s). Regarding the study in general: Of the roughly 32 treated patients, around 60% were male and roughly 38% were female, and a mean age of approximately 40 years was recorded. Before enrollment, patients had received standard therapy of radiotherapy alone, temozolomide alone, or radiochemotherapy with temozolomide; most received the combination. Peripheral blood was drawn at six visits: V03 (baseline), V05, V07, V10, V12 and V13. For exploratory analyses, longitudinal TCRB deep sequencing was carried out in about two dozen treated patients wherever samples were available.

The time point tag for this specimen amounts to: baseline, week 1 (first vaccination visit). In the paper's terms, the treatment or condition label means: pre-vaccination baseline after standard-of-care therapy. All donors had newly diagnosed IDH1-mutant astrocytomas of WHO grade 3 or 4 that showed loss of nuclear ATRX. The samples were drawn from NOA16, a multicentre, single-arm, open-label phase I trial in Germany that tested a mutant IDH1 peptide vaccine in humans for the first time. Blood drawn at visit V03 was used as the baseline sample for immunogenicity testing. Genomic DNA for TCRB sequencing was extracted from EDTA blood using the DNeasy Blood and Tissue Kit. The method was the immunoSEQ multiplex PCR assay. Rearranged TCR beta chain sequences were amplified using the hsTCRB Kit according to the manufacturer's protocol. Sequencing of TCRB libraries was carried out on an Illumina MiSeq. The original methods were these. Demultiplexing, trimming and gene mapping were performed with the kit vendor's proprietary platform. TCRdb mirrors the immuneACCESS table, restricted to in-frame sequences. Some clones are absent from its copies; in checked studies, under half trace to an unresolved V gene, and the reason for the others is unknown. V, J and clone size reflect that table, while D and trimming were determined from the DNA. This sample gives fewer than 65,000 clones in total; over 60% of them show up just once. 1.8% of the sample is taken by the ten largest.

Overall results and qualifications from the work: Availability determined which PBMC samples were chosen for TCRB deep sequencing. Immune responses induced by the vaccine were seen in over 90% of patients across multiple MHC alleles. The authors noted that analyses of patient blood samples could not be reproduced because of sample limitations. Changes in the top peripheral T cell clonotypes picked up by TCRB sequencing did not appear to be linked to pseudoprogression.

The germline V gene specifies SGDLS as CDR1 and YYNGEE as CDR2. The CDR3 holds 15 amino acids from the cysteine to the phenylalanine. Only the CDR3 region is kept as DNA, spanning 45 bases read in frame from base 1. V is reduced by 4 bases and J by 2 bases, leaving a spacing of 14 bases between them. The source material was PBMCs, sampled from a glioma patient treated with radiotherapy, temozolomide or both. The TCR was taken from a middle-aged woman with glioma. The rearranged chain carries TRBV9 and TRBJ2-3; the D gene is unclear. DNA sequence: TGTGCCAGCAGCTCCGACCAATCACCCACAGATACGCAGTATTTT. The resulting protein is CASSSDQSPTDTQYF. With the portions outside the CDR3 filled from the reference TRBV9 and TRBJ2-3 genes, the complete variable region becomes DSGVTQTPKHLITATGQRVTLRCSPRSGDLSVYWYQQSLDQGLQFLIQYYNGEERAKGNILERFSAQQFPDLHSELNLSSLELGDSALYFCASSSDQSPTDTQYFGPGTRLTVL.